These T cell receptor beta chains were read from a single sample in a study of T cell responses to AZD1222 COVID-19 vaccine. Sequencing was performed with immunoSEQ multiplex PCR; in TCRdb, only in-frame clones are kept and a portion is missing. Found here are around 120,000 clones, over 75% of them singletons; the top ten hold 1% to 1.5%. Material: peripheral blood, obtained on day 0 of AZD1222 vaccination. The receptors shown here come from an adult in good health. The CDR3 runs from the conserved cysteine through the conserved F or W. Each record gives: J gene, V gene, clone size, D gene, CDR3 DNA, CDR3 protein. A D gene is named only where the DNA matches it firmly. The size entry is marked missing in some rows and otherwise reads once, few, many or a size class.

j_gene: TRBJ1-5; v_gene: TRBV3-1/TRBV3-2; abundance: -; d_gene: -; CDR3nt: TGTGCCAGCAGCCAAGGGCCCCAGCCCCAGCATTTT; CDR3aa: CASSQGPQPQHF
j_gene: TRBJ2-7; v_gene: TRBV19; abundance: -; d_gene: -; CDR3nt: TGTGCCAGTAGTATCGAAGCTAAGAACAGGCGACCGTACTACGAGCAGTACTTC; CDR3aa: CASSIEAKNRRPYYEQYF
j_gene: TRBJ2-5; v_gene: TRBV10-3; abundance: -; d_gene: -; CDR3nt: TGTGCCATCAGTGCGGGGGAAGAGACCCAGTACTTC; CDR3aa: CAISAGEETQYF
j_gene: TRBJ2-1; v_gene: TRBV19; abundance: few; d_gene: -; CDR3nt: TGTGCCAGTAGCCCAAATCCCCGGAACAGGCTTCCTTACAATGAGCAGTTCTTC; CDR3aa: CASSPNPRNRLPYNEQFF
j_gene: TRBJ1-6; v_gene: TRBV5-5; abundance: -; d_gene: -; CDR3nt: TGTGCCAGCAGCTGGAGGGGGGCCCGAAATTCACCCCTCCACTTT; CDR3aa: CASSWRGARNSPLHF
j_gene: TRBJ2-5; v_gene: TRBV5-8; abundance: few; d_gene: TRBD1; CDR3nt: TGTGCCAGCAGCTTACGGACAGGAGAGACCCAGTACTTC; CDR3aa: CASSLRTGETQYF
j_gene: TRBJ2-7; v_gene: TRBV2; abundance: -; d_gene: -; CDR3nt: TGTGCCAGCAGTGTCGTTGCTACCTACGAGCAGTACTTC; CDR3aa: CASSVVATYEQYF
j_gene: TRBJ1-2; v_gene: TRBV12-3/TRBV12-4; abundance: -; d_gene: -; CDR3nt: TGTGCCAGCAGTCCATGGGGCTATGGCTACACCTTC; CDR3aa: CASSPWGYGYTF
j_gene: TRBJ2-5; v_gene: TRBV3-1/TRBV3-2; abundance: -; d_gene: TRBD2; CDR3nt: TGTGCCAGCAGCCAAGGGTCGGTAGCGGGGTTTGAGACCCAGTACTTC; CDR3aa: CASSQGSVAGFETQYF
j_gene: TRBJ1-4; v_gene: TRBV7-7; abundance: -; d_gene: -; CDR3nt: TGTGCCAGCAGCTGGGGGGAACAGGAAAAACTGTTTTTT; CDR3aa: CASSWGEQEKLFF
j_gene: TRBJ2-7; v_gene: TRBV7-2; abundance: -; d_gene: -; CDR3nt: TGTGCCAGCAGCTTAAACAGGGTTGGGACCTACGAGCAGTACTTC; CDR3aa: CASSLNRVGTYEQYF
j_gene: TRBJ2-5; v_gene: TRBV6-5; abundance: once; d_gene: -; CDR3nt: TGTGCCAGCAGTTACGGCGGACCGTACCAAGAGACCCAGTACTTC; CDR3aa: CASSYGGPYQETQYF
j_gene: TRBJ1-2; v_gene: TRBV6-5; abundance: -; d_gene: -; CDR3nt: TGTGCCAGCAGCAGAAGCAACTATGGCTACACCTTC; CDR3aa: CASSRSNYGYTF
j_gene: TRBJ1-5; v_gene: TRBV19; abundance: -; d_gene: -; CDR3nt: TGTGCCAGTAGCCCGCCCACTAACAGCGCTCAGCCCCAGCATTTT; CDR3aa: CASSPPTNSAQPQHF
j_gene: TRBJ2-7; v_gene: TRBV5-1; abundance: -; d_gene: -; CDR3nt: TGCGCCAGCAGCTTGGGACTTCTCTACGAGCAGTACTTC; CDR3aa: CASSLGLLYEQYF
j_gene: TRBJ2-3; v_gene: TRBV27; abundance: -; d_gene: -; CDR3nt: TGTGCCAGCAGCCTCGGTCTCACAGATACGCAGTATTTT; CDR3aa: CASSLGLTDTQYF
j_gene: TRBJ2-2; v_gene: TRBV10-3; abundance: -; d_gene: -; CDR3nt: TGTGCCATCAGTTATCAGGGATCCGACACCGGGGAGCTGTTTTTT; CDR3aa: CAISYQGSDTGELFF
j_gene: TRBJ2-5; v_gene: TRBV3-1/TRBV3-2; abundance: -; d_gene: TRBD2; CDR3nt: TGTGCCAGCAGCCATCTAGCGGGGGCCCAAGAGACCCAGTACTTC; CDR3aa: CASSHLAGAQETQYF
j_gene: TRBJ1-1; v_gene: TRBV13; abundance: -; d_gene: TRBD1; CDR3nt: TGTGCCAGCAGCTTAGACGGGGACAGGGGCACTGAAGCTTTCTTT; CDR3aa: CASSLDGDRGTEAFF
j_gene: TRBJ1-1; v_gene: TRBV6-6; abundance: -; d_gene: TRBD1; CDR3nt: TGTGCCAGCAGTTATTCGACAGGGGGACTCACTGAAGCTTTCTTT; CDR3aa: CASSYSTGGLTEAFF
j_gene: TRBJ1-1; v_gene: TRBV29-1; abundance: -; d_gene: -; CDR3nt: TGCAGCGTTGTAAGGGGGAACACTGAAGCTTTCTTT; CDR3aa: CSVVRGNTEAFF
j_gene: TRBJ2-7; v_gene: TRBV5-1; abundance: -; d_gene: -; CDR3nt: TGCGCCAGCAGCTTCCCCGGATCCTACGAGCAGTACTTC; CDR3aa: CASSFPGSYEQYF
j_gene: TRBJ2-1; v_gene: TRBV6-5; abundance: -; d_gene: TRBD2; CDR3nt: TGTGCCAGCAGTTCCGGCAGCGGGGGGGCCGGTGAGCAGTTCTTC; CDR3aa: CASSSGSGGAGEQFF
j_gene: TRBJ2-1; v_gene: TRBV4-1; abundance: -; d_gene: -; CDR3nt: TGCGCCAGCAGCCAAGAAAGAGGACTGACCTCCTACAATGAGCAGTTCTTC; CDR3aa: CASSQERGLTSYNEQFF